The rows below give T cell receptor beta chains drawn from one sample of a study of Graves' ophthalmopathy and Graves' hyperthyroidism. TCRdb fed the multiplex PCR reads into MiXCR, producing one record per CDR3 protein. The sample includes about 740,000 distinct CDR3 sequences, roughly 41% seen only once; the top ten take 44%. Sequenced material: peripheral blood. The origin of the receptors is an adult man with Graves' ophthalmopathy. CDR3s include the opening cysteine and the closing phenylalanine or tryptophan. Fields, in order: clone size, D gene, V gene, J gene, CDR3 DNA, CDR3 protein. D genes are given only for firm matches. Some rows have no size entry. The others give once, few or many, or a class for an expanded clone.

NA	NA	TRBV10-3	TRBJ1-1	TGTGCCAGCAGTCCCGGCCGCGGGTCTACCTTCGCGAACACTGAAGCTTTCTTT	CASSPGRGSTFANTEAFF
NA	NA	TRBV20-1	TRBJ1-1	TGCAGTGCTGCACAGGGTCATAACACTGAAGCTTTCTTT	CSAAQGHNTEAFF
NA	NA	TRBV10-3	TRBJ1-4	TGTGCCAGCAGGTCTATAGGAGGGGCGAATGAAAAACTGTTTTTT	CASRSIGGANEKLFF
NA	TRBD1	TRBV29-1	TRBJ1-3	TGCAGCGTTGGCACAGGGGGCGGCTACACCATATATTTT	CSVGTGGGYTIYF
NA	NA	TRBV7-9	TRBJ2-7	TGTGCCAGCAGTTTATCGGCCGTGAACGAGCAGTACTTC	CASSLSAVNEQYF
many	NA	TRBV7-6	TRBJ2-5	TGTGCCAGCAGCTTATCTGCAGGCCAAGAGACCCAGTACTTC	CASSLSAGQETQYF
NA	NA	TRBV19	TRBJ2-2	TGTGCCAGTACCAGCGGGACAGCGAACACCGGGGAGCTGTTTTTT	CASTSGTANTGELFF
NA	TRBD1	TRBV9	TRBJ1-1	TGTGCCAGCAGCCCCCGGAGGACAGGGAGGCTGAGGGCGAACACTGAAGCTTTCTTT	CASSPRRTGRLRANTEAFF
NA	NA	TRBV29-1	TRBJ1-5	TGCAGCGCCCATGAGACAGGTGATGGGCCCCAGCATTTT	CSAHETGDGPQHF
few	NA	TRBV12-3/TRBV12-4	TRBJ1-6	TGTGCCAGTCGCGACTACACAGATGTTTCACCCCTCCACTTT	CASRDYTDVSPLHF
few	TRBD1	TRBV6-5	TRBJ2-7	TGTGCCAGCAGGGGACAGCCCTCCTACGAGCAGTACTTC	CASRGQPSYEQYF
many	TRBD1	TRBV7-9	TRBJ1-1	TGTGCCAGCAGCTTATACTCGGGACAGCTGAACACTGAAGCTTTCTTT	CASSLYSGQLNTEAFF
many	NA	TRBV29-1	TRBJ2-5	TGCAGCGTGAGCACCCGAGAGACCCAGTACTTC	CSVSTRETQYF
many	NA	TRBV29-1	TRBJ2-7	TGCAGCGTTGAAGATGTCAGGGGCTACGAGCAGTACTTC	CSVEDVRGYEQYF
NA	TRBD2	TRBV20-1	TRBJ2-3	TGCAGTGCTAAAGATTCCTTGACTAGCGGGGGGGAAGATACGCAGTATTTT	CSAKDSLTSGGEDTQYF
NA	TRBD2	TRBV7-2	TRBJ2-5	TGTGCCAGCAGTGGGGGGGGACTCCAGTACTTC	CASSGGGLQYF
NA	TRBD2	TRBV2	TRBJ2-7	TGTGCCAGCAGTTTCCGACCGACCCTAGCGGGAGGATACGAGCAGTACTTC	CASSFRPTLAGGYEQYF
NA	NA	TRBV2	TRBJ1-6	TGTGCCAGCAGTTTATCTGGGCGGTATCGGTCACCCCTCCACTTT	CASSLSGRYRSPLHF
many	NA	TRBV20-1	TRBJ2-5	TGCAGTGCTAGAGTGGCGGAGACCCAGTACTTC	CSARVAETQYF
NA	NA	TRBV25-1	TRBJ2-7	TGTGCCAGCAGTTTACAACGGTACGAGCAGTACTTC	CASSLQRYEQYF
NA	NA	TRBV5-4	TRBJ1-2	TGTGCCAGCAGCTTGGCTCGGTCCCATCTTGATGACTATGGCTACACCTTC	CASSLARSHLDDYGYTF
few	NA	TRBV7-9	TRBJ2-5	TGTGCCAGCAGCTTAGCGAGGCAGACCCAAGAGACCCAGTACTTC	CASSLARQTQETQYF
NA	TRBD1	TRBV5-1	TRBJ2-7	TGCGCCAGCAGCTTTATAACCAGACAGGGGGGGGACGAGCAGTACTTC	CASSFITRQGGDEQYF
NA	NA	TRBV25-1	TRBJ2-7	TGTGCCAGCAGTGATAGTGCCGGGGGTCGGGGCGAGCAGTACTTC	CASSDSAGGRGEQYF
many	NA	TRBV7-9	TRBJ1-4	TGTGCCAGCAGCTTAGATAGTCGGACAGAAAAACTGTTTTTT	CASSLDSRTEKLFF
few	NA	TRBV28	TRBJ1-5	TGTGCCAGCAGTTTTGGGAGTCAGCCCCAGCATTTT	CASSFGSQPQHF
once	NA	TRBV13	TRBJ1-6	TGTGCCAGCAGCTTATTATCGGGGGACCCAGATAATTCACCCCTCCACTTT	CASSLLSGDPDNSPLHF
NA	TRBD1	TRBV20-1	TRBJ1-2	TGCAGTGCTAGAGATTGGACACAGGGGTTCGTTCGTGGCTACACCTTC	CSARDWTQGFVRGYTF
NA	NA	TRBV6-1	TRBJ2-5	TGTGCCAGCAGTGACTCGAAACCGCTCCGGGAGACCCAGTACTTC	CASSDSKPLRETQYF
NA	TRBD1	TRBV6-1	TRBJ1-3	TGTGCCAGCAGTCAAGAACAGGGGGCAGGAAACACCATATATTTT	CASSQEQGAGNTIYF
many	NA	TRBV29-1	TRBJ1-6	TGCAGCGTGCAGGGCTCCTATAATTCACCCCTCCACTTT	CSVQGSYNSPLHF
NA	NA	TRBV20-1	TRBJ2-7	TGCAGTGCTAGAGATTTCCGGAGAAAAAGCTCCTACGAGCAGTACTTC	CSARDFRRKSSYEQYF
NA	NA	TRBV12-3/TRBV12-4	TRBJ2-5	TGTGCCAGCAGTGGCATCAAGGGTGGGACCCAGTACTTC	CASSGIKGGTQYF